A single sample gave rise to the 25 T cell receptor beta chains below, sequenced in a study of monozygotic twins with inflammatory bowel disease (dated by TCRdb to 2018 to 2020). Libraries were made using 5' RACE. This sample was sequenced with an Illumina HiSeq 2500. The reads underwent TCRdb reprocessing, giving one record for each CDR3 protein sequence and no DNA. Per the sample table, the count is more than 300,000 distinct CDR3 sequences. The ten most abundant clones make up just over 2.5% of the sample. The sample consisted of blood. These receptors were collected from a human donor with ulcerative colitis or Crohn's disease, or a healthy co-twin of an affected twin (not recorded which).

The chain has TRBV7-3 and TRBJ2-1; the TRBD2 assignment by TCRdb is unverifiable without DNA. The CDR3 extends over 16 amino acids. Germline V gene sequence: CDR1 SGHTA, CDR2 FQGTGA. The CDR3 reads CASSESGARTYNEQFF.

This chain uses TRBV28 with TRBJ2-7; the TRBD1 assignment by TCRdb is unverifiable without DNA. The CDR3 is 14 amino acids. Per germline, CDR1 MDHEN and CDR2 SYDVKM. The CDR3 is CASRGDGGVYEQYF.

The CDR3: CASSRLAGDLEQYF. The chain joins TRBV7-8 to TRBJ2-7; TCRdb proposes TRBD2, but this gene call is untestable without DNA. CDR1 SGHVS and CDR2 FQNEAQ come from the germline V gene. The CDR3 loop spans 14 amino acids.

The chain links TRBV20-1 to TRBJ1-2. Per the germline V gene, CDR1 is DFQATT and CDR2 is SNEGSKA (reference sequence). The CDR3 is 18 residues long. This CDR3 reads CSARAFNRGVHRNYGYTF.

CDR3 in amino acids: CASSGKGVKLNEQFF. This chain joins TRBV19 and TRBJ2-1; TCRdb proposes TRBD1, but this gene call is untestable without DNA. Germline values: CDR1 LNHDA, CDR2 SQIVND (reference sequence). The CDR3 is 15 residues long.

The chain joins TRBV29-1 to TRBJ2-7; TCRdb calls TRBD2, which cannot be checked without DNA. The CDR3 is made up of 14 amino acids. Germline V lookup: CDR1 SQVTM, CDR2 ANQGSEA. CDR3: CSVGPRGESYEQYF.

This sequence joins TRBV18 and TRBJ2-2; TCRdb's D call of TRBD1 is untestable without DNA. This CDR3 is 16 amino acids long. Per the germline V gene, CDR1 is KGHSH and CDR2 is LQKENI. CDR3 sequence reads: CASPAPDGPGTGELFF.

This rearrangement joins TRBV29-1 to TRBJ2-1; TCRdb selects TRBD1, and the lack of DNA leaves this call unchecked. The CDR3 covers 12 residues. Germline V gene lookup returns CDR1 SQVTM and CDR2 ANQGSEA. The CDR3 loop reads CSVAAGMNEQFF.

V and J are TRBV27 and TRBJ2-2; TCRdb gives TRBD1 as the D gene, but with no DNA this cannot be confirmed. The CDR3 runs 16 residues. Germline V gives CDR1 MNHEY, CDR2 SMNVEV (reference sequence). CDR3 sequence: CASSLSPGAGTGELFF.

The rearrangement uses TRBV24-1 and TRBJ2-1. Germline CDR1 KGHDR, CDR2 SFDVKD. The CDR3 extends over 12 amino acids. The CDR3 loop is CATSDAYRAQFF.

The chain uses TRBV5-1 and TRBJ1-6; the TCRdb D gene call, TRBD1, has no DNA to confirm it. Germline CDR1 and CDR2: SGHRS and YFSETQ. This CDR3 has 15 residues. Here the CDR3 reads CASSSGQNDNSPLHF.

The chain recombines TRBV5-1 with TRBJ2-6. Germline lookup yields CDR1 SGHRS and CDR2 YFSETQ. This CDR3 is built from 13 residues. This CDR3 reads CASGVSGANVLTF.

The genes are TRBV11-2 and TRBJ2-1; TCRdb reports TRBD1, a call that lacks DNA to check it against. Germline V gene sequence: CDR1 SGHAT, CDR2 FQNNGV. The CDR3 length is 17 residues. The CDR3 spells CASSYRDPILPYNEQFF.

The rearrangement joins TRBV4-3 to TRBJ2-2; TCRdb calls TRBD1, which cannot be checked without DNA. CDR1 LGHNA and CDR2 YSLEER come from the germline V gene. The CDR3 has 17 residues. The CDR3 is CASSQDPGTGSTGELFF.

The CDR3 sequence is CASRQQGKRTDTQYF. The J gene is TRBJ2-3, the V gene TRBV2; the D gene TCRdb calls, TRBD1, cannot be checked with no DNA. The germline gives CDR1 SNHLY, CDR2 FYNNEI. The CDR3 is made up of 15 amino acids.

The chain uses TRBV24-1 and TRBJ2-7. Germline V gives CDR1 KGHDR, CDR2 SFDVKD. This CDR3 region has 12 residues. CDR3 in amino acids: CATSDGSYEQYF.

V gene TRBV20-1 combines with J gene TRBJ1-5. The CDR3 is 17 residues long. Per germline, CDR1 DFQATT and CDR2 SNEGSKA (reference sequence). The CDR3 here is CSARDLWQSFGNQPQHF.

The gene calls are TRBV11-2 and TRBJ2-1; TCRdb gives TRBD2 as the D gene, but with no DNA this cannot be confirmed. The CDR3 length is 18 residues. The germline V gene encodes CDR1 SGHAT and CDR2 FQNNGV. The CDR3 reads CASSLVGLWASGDNEQFF.

The chain is built from TRBV6-5 and TRBJ2-7; there is no DNA to check the TCRdb D call of TRBD1. The CDR3 spans 17 residues. CDR1 MNHEY and CDR2 SVGAGI come from the germline V gene. CDR3 sequence: CASSHQSGQGASYEQYF.

This chain connects TRBV6-2 or TRBV6-3 to TRBJ2-1; TCRdb selects TRBD2, and the lack of DNA leaves this call unchecked. CDR1 is MNHEY, CDR2 SVGEGT, per germline. The CDR3 runs to 14 residues. CDR3 amino acids: CAINGLAYSDEQFF.

The chain has TRBV7-8 and TRBJ1-2; TCRdb outputs TRBD1, but without DNA this stays unchecked. CDR3 length: 13 amino acids. Germline V gene lookup returns CDR1 SGHVS and CDR2 FQNEAQ. The CDR3 spells CASSVQGGYGYTF.

The CDR3: CATSDGGDEQYF. This chain joins TRBV24-1 and TRBJ2-7; TCRdb's D call, TRBD2, is unchecked because there is no DNA. CDR1 is KGHDR, CDR2 SFDVKD, per germline. The CDR3 is 12 amino acids.

The chain combines TRBV20-1 with TRBJ2-3; absent DNA, TCRdb's TRBD1 call cannot be checked. The CDR3 has 14 amino acids. CDR1 DFQATT and CDR2 SNEGSKA come from the germline V gene (reference sequence). Here the CDR3 reads CSARAGAGIDTQYF.

The chain joins TRBV3-1 to TRBJ2-5; TCRdb names TRBD2, which stays unverified in the absence of DNA. There are 17 residues in the CDR3. Germline V gene sequence: CDR1 LGHDT, CDR2 YNNKEL (reference sequence). The CDR3: CASSQDFHGSREKTQYF.

The gene calls are TRBV15 and TRBJ1-5; TCRdb lists TRBD1, though no DNA is available to test this call. The CDR3 is 13 residues long. Germline V gene data show CDR1 as LNHNV and CDR2 as YYDKDF (reference sequence). The CDR3 loop reads CATREGTRQPQHF.